Following are 13 T cell receptor beta chains from one sample sequenced in a study of T cell responses to AZD1222 COVID-19 vaccine. Clones were read by immunoSEQ multiplex PCR, and TCRdb kept only the in-frame ones, dropping some. The sample shows more than 250,000 clones, more than 80% of them seen only once. Sequenced material: peripheral blood, taken on day 0 of AZD1222 vaccination. The receptors were gathered from an adult in good health.

The J gene is TRBJ1-3, the V gene TRBV6-2 or TRBV6-3; D unresolved. The V and J ends lost 2 bases and 0 bases respectively, with 5 bases between them. There are 14 residues in the CDR3. Germline V lookup: CDR1 MNHEY, CDR2 SVGEGT. CDR3 DNA: TGTGCCAGCAGTTACGTCGGCTCTGGAAACACCATATATTTT. It is translated as CASSYVGSGNTIYF.

V and J are TRBV7-5 and TRBJ1-5; the table gives TRBD1 as D, unverified against the DNA. TRBV7-5 is deemed a pseudogene. The CDR3 runs 15 residues. CDR3 amino acids: CARSFRTGVGQPQHF. The DNA for the CDR3 is TGTGCCAGAAGCTTCCGGACAGGGGTAGGTCAGCCCCAGCATTTT.

This sequence joins TRBV25-1 and TRBJ1-1; D possibly corresponds to TRBD1 (5 bases). Per the germline V gene, CDR1 is MGHDK and CDR2 is SYGVNS. Trimming left V 0 bases short and J 6 bases short, with 11 bases between. The CDR3 is 14 residues long. The CDR3 loop reads CASSEYWGEAEAFF. Written as DNA, the CDR3 is TGTGCCAGCAGTGAATATTGGGGGGAGGCTGAAGCTTTCTTT.

The rearrangement links TRBV19 to TRBJ2-5; possibly TRBD2 for D (6 bases). V dropped 0 bases and J dropped 0 bases, with 8 bases sitting between them. The CDR3 is 15 residues long. Germline loops: CDR1 LNHDA, CDR2 SQIVND (reference sequence). Here the CDR3 reads CASSIDSGYQETQYF. CDR3 sequence (DNA): TGTGCCAGTAGTATAGATAGCGGCTACCAAGAGACCCAGTACTTC.

This clone was counted once. V gene TRBV9 combines with J gene TRBJ1-4; D ambiguous. Between the trimmed V and J ends, which lost 2 bases and 4 bases, there was a span of 12 bases. The CDR3 has 15 amino acids. CDR1 SGDLS and CDR2 YYNGEE come from the germline V gene. The CDR3 nucleotides read TGTGCCAGCAGCGTTGGGGATCAGGATAATGAAAAACTGTTTTTT. It encodes CASSVGDQDNEKLFF.

This chain uses TRBV5-1 with TRBJ2-7, with D perhaps assigned TRBD1 or TRBD2 (6 bases each). The germline gives CDR1 SGHRS, CDR2 YFSETQ. Deletions cut 2 bases from V and 4 bases from J, with 10 bases between. The CDR3 has 13 amino acids. The CDR3 protein is CASSFEGGYEQYF. The CDR3 DNA follows: TGCGCCAGCAGCTTTGAAGGGGGGTACGAGCAGTACTTC.

This clone was detected only once. The chain employs TRBV7-9 and TRBJ1-4, with 11 bases that match TRBD1. Germline trimming cut 5 bases from V and 1 base from J; bases unmatched to any gene: 3. Germline loops: CDR1 SEHNR, CDR2 FQNEAQ (reference sequence). This CDR3 comprises 16 residues. CDR3 in amino acids: CASSPGQGVTNEKLFF. The CDR3 nucleotides are TGTGCCAGCAGCCCGGGACAGGGGGTAACTAATGAAAAACTGTTTTTT.

V gene TRBV3-1 (or the pseudogene TRBV3-2) combines with J gene TRBJ2-3; unclear D gene. The CDR3 spans 12 residues. The V gene lost 3 bases and the J gene lost 5 bases, with 6 bases spanning the gap. Per the germline V gene, CDR1 is LGHDT and CDR2 is YNNKEL (reference sequence). This chain's CDR3 is CASSHNKDTQYF. The CDR3 nucleotides read TGTGCCAGCAGCCATAACAAAGATACGCAGTATTTT.

The chain uses TRBV4-1 and TRBJ1-6; D is perhaps TRBD1 (5 bases). The length of the CDR3 is 15 residues. V lost 0 bases and J lost 12, with 15 bases in between. Germline loops: CDR1 MGHRA, CDR2 YSYEKL. CDR3 DNA sequence: TGCGCCAGCAGCCAAGATCAGAGTGCTGGGGGACCCCTCCACTTT. Amino acid sequence: CASSQDQSAGGPLHF.

The rearrangement uses TRBV7-9 and TRBJ1-1; D uncertain. The V and J ends lost 0 bases and 11 bases respectively, with 13 bases between them. This CDR3 region has 13 residues. CDR1 is SEHNR and CDR2 is FQNEAQ in the germline V gene (reference sequence). In DNA form, the CDR3 reads TGTGCCAGCAGCTTAGCCGGACCAAGTGGGGCTTTCTTT. It is translated as CASSLAGPSGAFF.

The rearrangement links TRBV29-1 to TRBJ1-1; D is perhaps TRBD1 (5 bases). The CDR3 covers 11 residues. Germline CDR1 is SQVTM and CDR2 is ANQGSEA. The CDR3 region is CSHRRGAEAFF. The CDR3 DNA reads TGCAGTCACAGACGGGGGGCTGAAGCTTTCTTT.

The chain is built from TRBV19 and TRBJ1-1; D call uncertain. The CDR3 loop spans 14 amino acids. Germline V gene lookup returns CDR1 LNHDA and CDR2 SQIVND (reference sequence). Trimming pared 3 bases from V and 5 bases from J, leaving 13 bases between. The CDR3: CASSITLAVTEAFF. As DNA, the CDR3 is TGTGCCAGTAGTATCACCCTAGCAGTGACTGAAGCTTTCTTT. The variable domain in full, with the rest retrieved from reference TRBV19 and TRBJ1-1, is DGGITQSPKYLFRKEGQNVTLSCEQNLNHDAMYWYRQDPGQGLRLIYYSQIVNDFQKGDIAEGYSVSREKKESFPLTVTSAQKNPTAFYLCASSITLAVTEAFFGQGTRLTVV.

V and J are TRBV5-1 and TRBJ2-6, with TRBD1 as a possible D gene (5 bases). The CDR3 spans 15 residues. The V gene's germline CDR1 is SGHRS and CDR2 YFSETQ. V was cut by 0 bases and J by 2 bases, with 6 bases left in between. CDR3 nucleotide sequence: TGCGCCAGCAGCTTGGTAGGGGCTGGGGCCAACGTCCTGACTTTC. Its protein product is CASSLVGAGANVLTF. Full variable domain (missing parts from reference TRBV5-1 and TRBJ2-6): KAGVTQTPRYLIKTRGQQVTLSCSPISGHRSVSWYQQTPGQGLQFLFEYFSETQRNKGNFPGRFSGRQFSNSRSEMNVSTLELGDSALYLCASSLVGAGANVLTFGAGSRLTVL.